Below are 16 T cell receptor beta chains sequenced from a single sample in a study of T cell clusters in autoimmune cytopenias. One tube held mixed TRB-A and TRB-B primer pools for touch-down PCR. TCRdb reprocessed the multiplex PCR reads, with one entry per CDR3 protein and no DNA. The listing records some 7,600 distinct CDR3 sequences. TRB amplification used roughly 250 ng of peripheral blood genomic DNA. The sequenced material came from peripheral blood. The receptors come from a human donor with an autoimmune cytopenia or autoimmune hepatitis (not recorded which).

By frequency, this clonotype is medium-sized. The chain carries TRBV5-4 and TRBJ2-7. The CDR3 totals 13 residues. Germline CDR1 reads SGHNT; CDR2 reads YYREEE (reference sequence). CDR3 protein: CASSLEAAGEQYF. The full variable domain, its missing parts supplied by reference TRBV5-4 and TRBJ2-7, is ETGVTQSPTHLIKTRGQQVTLRCSSQSGHNTVSWYQQALGQGPQFIFQYYREEENGRGNFPPRFSGLQFPNYSSELNVNALELDDSALYLCASSLEAAGEQYFGPGTRLTVT.

The rearrangement joins TRBV19 to TRBJ2-5. The CDR3 sequence is 13 residues long. Per the germline V gene, CDR1 is LNHDA and CDR2 is SQIVND (reference sequence). CDR3 residues: CASSISSAETQYF. The variable domain in full, completed from reference TRBV19 and TRBJ2-5, reads DGGITQSPKYLFRKEGQNVTLSCEQNLNHDAMYWYRQDPGQGLRLIYYSQIVNDFQKGDIAEGYSVSREKKESFPLTVTSAQKNPTAFYLCASSISSAETQYFGPGTRLLVL.

This clonotype is deemed medium-sized by its frequency. V gene TRBV12-3 or TRBV12-4 combines with J gene TRBJ2-3; TCRdb gives TRBD2 as the D gene, but with no DNA this cannot be confirmed. This CDR3 region has 17 residues. CDR3 sequence: CASSSSSGGASTDTQYF.

The CDR3 reads CASSPRVAGGYEQYF. V is TRBV18 and J is TRBJ2-7; the TCRdb call, TRBD2, lacks DNA for checking. CDR3 length: 15 amino acids. Germline CDR1 reads KGHSH; CDR2 reads LQKENI.

This chain connects TRBV6-2 or TRBV6-3 to TRBJ2-1. The CDR3 runs 14 residues. The germline gives CDR1 MNHEY, CDR2 SVGEGT. This CDR3 reads CASSFMSSYNEQFF.

Frequency places this clonotype as medium-sized. The chain carries TRBV20-1 and TRBJ1-6; the TCRdb D gene call, TRBD1, has no DNA to confirm it. This CDR3 has 14 amino acids. The germline CDR1 and CDR2 sequences are DFQATT and SNEGSKA (reference sequence). The CDR3 reads CSASPEGTNSPLHF.

This chain links TRBV27 with TRBJ2-2. The germline V gene has CDR1 MNHEY and CDR2 SMNVEV (reference sequence). The CDR3 totals 12 residues. The chain's CDR3 is CASSLRSGELFF.

Judged by frequency, this clonotype is medium-sized. The rearrangement uses TRBV6-1 and TRBJ1-2. Looked up from germline, CDR1 is MNHNS and CDR2 is SASEGT. This CDR3 is 15 amino acids long. This CDR3 reads CASVYRLGTNYGYTF.

The chain joins TRBV19 to TRBJ2-1. Germline-derived CDR1 and CDR2 are LNHDA and SQIVND (reference sequence). This CDR3 comprises 13 residues. This CDR3 reads CASSMDRYNEQFF.

The gene calls are TRBV19 and TRBJ1-4. The CDR3 is made up of 15 amino acids. CDR1 and CDR2 from the germline V gene are LNHDA and SQIVND (reference sequence). This CDR3 is CASSNADAMNEKLFF. The whole variable domain, remainder taken from reference TRBV19 and TRBJ1-4, is DGGITQSPKYLFRKEGQNVTLSCEQNLNHDAMYWYRQDPGQGLRLIYYSQIVNDFQKGDIAEGYSVSREKKESFPLTVTSAQKNPTAFYLCASSNADAMNEKLFFGSGTQLSVL.

Judged by frequency, this clonotype is medium-sized. The rearrangement uses TRBV7-9 and TRBJ2-6; TCRdb indicates TRBD1, and absent DNA this call remains unverified. This CDR3 has 17 residues. CDR1 and CDR2 (germline): SEHNR, FQNEAQ (reference sequence). CDR3 loop: CAKQDRWASDGANVLTF.

This clonotype shows up as medium-sized by frequency. V and J are TRBV30 and TRBJ2-5. The V gene's germline CDR1 is GTSNPN and CDR2 SVGIG (reference sequence). This CDR3 has 12 residues. The chain's CDR3 is CAHGQHRETQYF.

This clonotype counts as medium-sized by frequency. The rearrangement joins TRBV30 to TRBJ2-1. The CDR3 has 13 residues. Germline loops: CDR1 GTSNPN, CDR2 SVGIG (reference sequence). The CDR3 here is CAWRGSSYNEQFF.

The chain joins TRBV6-6 to TRBJ1-5; the TCRdb call, TRBD1, lacks DNA for checking. This CDR3 region has 15 residues. Germline V gene lookup returns CDR1 MNHNY and CDR2 SVGAGI (reference sequence). The CDR3 is CASSSGTGPTRPQHF.

V and J are TRBV7-6 and TRBJ1-2; the TRBD1 assignment by TCRdb is unverifiable without DNA. Germline CDR1 SGHVS, CDR2 FNYEAQ. The CDR3 is made up of 15 amino acids. CDR3 loop: CASSLDPWVGNGYTF.

V gene TRBV19 combines with J gene TRBJ2-2; TCRdb's D call of TRBD2 is untestable without DNA. This CDR3 region has 13 residues. The V gene's germline CDR1 is LNHDA and CDR2 SQIVND (reference sequence). The CDR3: CASGLQGAGELFF.